This T cell receptor beta chain was observed in a study of identical twins. Findings of the study overall: While abundant cord blood beta clonotypes carried fewer insertions, memory repertoires showed no such pattern.

Trimming cost V 6 bases and J 6 bases, with 6 bases left between them. The CDR3 is 11 residues long. One entry per CDR3 protein, called by TCRdb with MiXCR from the 5' RACE reads. The sample has 570,000 or so distinct CDR3 sequences, 9.6% seen once. This clonotype was counted many times. Its antigen is not known. The same data also went into a second study, on yellow fever vaccine responses in identical twins.

Sequencing was performed on PBMCs. This sequence was found in a woman aged 18 to 35 in good health. The gene calls are TRBV12-3 or TRBV12-4 and TRBJ2-1; D uncertain. The CDR3 sequence: CASRDFNEQFF. The CDR3 DNA reads TGTGCCAGCAGAGATTTCAATGAGCAGTTCTTC.